A single T cell receptor beta chain is shown here with its context. These data come from a study of T cell changes during pregnancy in multiple sclerosis. TCRdb keeps only in-frame clones here, not all; method: immunoSEQ multiplex PCR. Among 95,000 to 150,000 clones listed, roughly 92% were seen once. The CDR3 loop spans 18 amino acids. V lost 0 bases, J lost 0 bases, and 8 bases stayed unmatched. CDR1 is LNHNV and CDR2 is YYDKDF in the germline V gene (reference sequence). The TCR was taken from a female donor with multiple sclerosis, enrolled in a pregnancy study. The rearrangement joins TRBV15 to TRBJ2-7, with 10 nucleotides matching TRBD2. The sample here was peripheral blood, taken before pregnancy. The CDR3 DNA reads as TGTGCCACCAGCAGAGATAGGGTAGCGGGAGGAAGCTCCTACGAGCAGTACTTC. Translated, it gives CATSRDRVAGGSSYEQYF.